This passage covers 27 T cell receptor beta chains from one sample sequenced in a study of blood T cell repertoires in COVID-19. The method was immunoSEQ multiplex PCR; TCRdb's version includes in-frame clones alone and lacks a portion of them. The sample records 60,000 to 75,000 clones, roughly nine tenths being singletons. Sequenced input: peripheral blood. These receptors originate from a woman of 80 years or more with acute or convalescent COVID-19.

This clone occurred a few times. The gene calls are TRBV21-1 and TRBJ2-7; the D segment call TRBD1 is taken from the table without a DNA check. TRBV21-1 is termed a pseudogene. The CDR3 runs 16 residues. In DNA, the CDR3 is TGTGCCAGCAGCAAAAATGTGCAGGGCCCTCTCTACGAGCAGTACTTC. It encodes CASSKNVQGPLYEQYF.

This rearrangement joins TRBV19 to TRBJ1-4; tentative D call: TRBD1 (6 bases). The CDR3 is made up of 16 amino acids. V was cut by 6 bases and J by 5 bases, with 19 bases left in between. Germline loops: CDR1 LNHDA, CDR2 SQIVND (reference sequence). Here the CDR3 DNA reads TGTGCCAGTAGAATCCGGGACACATCTGGGAATGAAAAACTGTTTTTT. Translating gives CASRIRDTSGNEKLFF.

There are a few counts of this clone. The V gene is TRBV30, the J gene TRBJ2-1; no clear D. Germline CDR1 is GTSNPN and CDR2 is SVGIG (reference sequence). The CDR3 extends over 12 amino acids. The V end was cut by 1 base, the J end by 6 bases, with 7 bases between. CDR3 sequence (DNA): TGTGCCTGGAGTGAGCCGCCCAATGAGCAGTTCTTC. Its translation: CAWSEPPNEQFF. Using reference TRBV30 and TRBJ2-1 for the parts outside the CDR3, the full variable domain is SQTIHQWPATLVQPVGSPLSLECTVEGTSNPNLYWYRQAAGRGLQLLFYSVGIGQISSEVPQNLSASRPQDRQFILSSKKLLLSDSGFYLCAWSEPPNEQFFGPGTRLTVL.

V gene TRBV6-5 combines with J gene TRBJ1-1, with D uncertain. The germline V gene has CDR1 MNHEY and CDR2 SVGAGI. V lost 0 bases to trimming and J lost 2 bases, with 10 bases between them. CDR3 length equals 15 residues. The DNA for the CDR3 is TGTGCCAGCAGTTACTCGACCGCGGCTAACACTGAAGCTTTCTTT. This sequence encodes CASSYSTAANTEAFF.

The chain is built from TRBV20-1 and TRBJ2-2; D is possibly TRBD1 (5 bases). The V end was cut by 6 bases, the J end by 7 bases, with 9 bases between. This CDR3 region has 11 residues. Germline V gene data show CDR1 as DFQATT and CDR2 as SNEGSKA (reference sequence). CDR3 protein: CSASRGGELFF. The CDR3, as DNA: TGCAGTGCGTCTAGGGGCGGGGAGCTGTTTTTT.

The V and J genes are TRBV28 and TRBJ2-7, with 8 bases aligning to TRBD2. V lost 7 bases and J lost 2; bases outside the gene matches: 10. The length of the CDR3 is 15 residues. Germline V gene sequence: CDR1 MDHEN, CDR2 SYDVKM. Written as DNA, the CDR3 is TGTGCCAGCACTCAAGGACTAGCTTTAACCTACGAGCAGTACTTC. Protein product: CASTQGLALTYEQYF.

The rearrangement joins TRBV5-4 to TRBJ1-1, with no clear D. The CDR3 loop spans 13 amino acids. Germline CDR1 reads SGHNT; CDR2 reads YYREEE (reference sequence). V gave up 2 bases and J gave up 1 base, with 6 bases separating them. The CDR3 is CASSFRENTEAFF. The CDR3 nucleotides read TGTGCCAGCAGCTTCCGGGAGAACACTGAAGCTTTCTTT.

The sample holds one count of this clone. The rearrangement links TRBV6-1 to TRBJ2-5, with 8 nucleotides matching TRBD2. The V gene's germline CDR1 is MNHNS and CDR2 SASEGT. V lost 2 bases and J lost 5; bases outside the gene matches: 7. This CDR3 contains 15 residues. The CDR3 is CASSEWSSGPETQYF. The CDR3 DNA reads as TGTGCCAGCAGTGAATGGTCTAGCGGGCCGGAGACCCAGTACTTC.

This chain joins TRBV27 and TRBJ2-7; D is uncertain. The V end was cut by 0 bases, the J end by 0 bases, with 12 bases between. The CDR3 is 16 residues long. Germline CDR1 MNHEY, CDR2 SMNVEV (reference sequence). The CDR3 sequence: CASSLSDAASSYEQYF. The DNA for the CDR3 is TGTGCCAGCAGTTTATCAGACGCGGCAAGCTCCTACGAGCAGTACTTC.

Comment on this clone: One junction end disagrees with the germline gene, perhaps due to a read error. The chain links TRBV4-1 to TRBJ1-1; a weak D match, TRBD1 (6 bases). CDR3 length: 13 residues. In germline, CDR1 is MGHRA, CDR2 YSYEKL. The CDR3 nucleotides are TGCGCCAGCAGCCTCCTAAGGGCAGGGGTGAGGGTCTTT. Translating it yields CASSLLRAGVRVF.

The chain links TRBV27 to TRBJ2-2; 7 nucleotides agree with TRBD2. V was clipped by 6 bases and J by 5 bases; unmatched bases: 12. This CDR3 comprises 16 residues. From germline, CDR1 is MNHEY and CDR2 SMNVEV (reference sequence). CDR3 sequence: CASSLSGTPRTGELFF. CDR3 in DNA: TGTGCCAGCAGCTTGAGCGGGACCCCGCGGACCGGGGAGCTGTTTTTT.

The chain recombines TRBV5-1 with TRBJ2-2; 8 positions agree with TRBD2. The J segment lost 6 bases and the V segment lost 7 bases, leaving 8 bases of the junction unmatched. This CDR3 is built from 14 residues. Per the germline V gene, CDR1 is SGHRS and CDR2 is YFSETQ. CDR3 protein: CASGSAGEAGELFF. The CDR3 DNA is TGCGCCAGCGGCTCAGCGGGAGAGGCCGGGGAGCTGTTTTTT.

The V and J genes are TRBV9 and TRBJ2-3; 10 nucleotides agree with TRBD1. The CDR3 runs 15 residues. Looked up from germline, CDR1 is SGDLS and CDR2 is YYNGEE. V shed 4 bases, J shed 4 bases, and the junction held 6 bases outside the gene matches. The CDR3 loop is CASSYRGQGSDTQYF. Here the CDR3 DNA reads TGTGCCAGCAGCTACCGGGGACAGGGGTCAGATACGCAGTATTTT. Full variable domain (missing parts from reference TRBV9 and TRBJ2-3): DSGVTQTPKHLITATGQRVTLRCSPRSGDLSVYWYQQSLDQGLQFLIQYYNGEERAKGNILERFSAQQFPDLHSELNLSSLELGDSALYFCASSYRGQGSDTQYFGPGTRLTVL.

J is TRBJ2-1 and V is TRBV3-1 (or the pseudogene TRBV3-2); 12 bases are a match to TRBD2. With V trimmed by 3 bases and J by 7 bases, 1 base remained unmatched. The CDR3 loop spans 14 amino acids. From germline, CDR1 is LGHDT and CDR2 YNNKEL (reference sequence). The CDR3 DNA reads TGTGCCAGCAGCCACGGACTAGCGGGAAATGAGCAGTTCTTC. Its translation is CASSHGLAGNEQFF.

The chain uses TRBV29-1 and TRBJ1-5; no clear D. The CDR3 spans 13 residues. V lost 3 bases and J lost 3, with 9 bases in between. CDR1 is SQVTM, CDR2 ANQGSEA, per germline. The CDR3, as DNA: TGCAGCGTTGATCCGGGTAACAATCAGCCCCAGCATTTT. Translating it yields CSVDPGNNQPQHF. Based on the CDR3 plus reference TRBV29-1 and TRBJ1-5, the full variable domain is SAVISQKPSRDICQRGTSLTIQCQVDSQVTMMFWYRQQPGQSLTLIATANQGSEATYESGFVIDKFPISRPNLTFSTLTVSNMSPEDSSIYLCSVDPGNNQPQHFGDGTRLSIL.

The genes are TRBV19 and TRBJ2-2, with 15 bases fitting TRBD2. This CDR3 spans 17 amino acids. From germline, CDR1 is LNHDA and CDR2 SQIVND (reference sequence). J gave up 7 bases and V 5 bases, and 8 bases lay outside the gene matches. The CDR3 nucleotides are TGTGCCAGTAGTTGGGGCGGACTAGCGGGAGGGAGCGGGGAGCTGTTTTTT. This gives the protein CASSWGGLAGGSGELFF.

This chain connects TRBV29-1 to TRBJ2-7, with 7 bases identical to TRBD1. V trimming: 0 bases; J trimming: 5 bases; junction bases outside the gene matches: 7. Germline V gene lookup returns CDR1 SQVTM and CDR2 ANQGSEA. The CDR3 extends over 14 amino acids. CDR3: CSVEEGTAPDEQYF. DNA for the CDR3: TGCAGCGTTGAAGAGGGGACAGCGCCGGACGAGCAGTACTTC.

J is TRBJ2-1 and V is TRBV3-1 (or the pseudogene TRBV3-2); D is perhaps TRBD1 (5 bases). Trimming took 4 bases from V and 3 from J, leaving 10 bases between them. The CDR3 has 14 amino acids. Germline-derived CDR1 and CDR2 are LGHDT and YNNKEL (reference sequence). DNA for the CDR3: TGTGCCAGCAGCCTGAGCCAGGGCTACAATGAGCAGTTCTTC. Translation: CASSLSQGYNEQFF.

In DNA form, the CDR3 reads TGTGCCAGCATGGGGACAGGTCGTGGCTACACCTTC. Encoded protein: CASMGTGRGYTF. The chain has TRBV6-5 and TRBJ1-2, with 8 bases lining up with TRBD1. Trimming at V came to 7 bases and at J to 7 bases, leaving 5 bases not matched to a gene. The germline V gene encodes CDR1 MNHEY and CDR2 SVGAGI. This CDR3 is built from 12 residues.

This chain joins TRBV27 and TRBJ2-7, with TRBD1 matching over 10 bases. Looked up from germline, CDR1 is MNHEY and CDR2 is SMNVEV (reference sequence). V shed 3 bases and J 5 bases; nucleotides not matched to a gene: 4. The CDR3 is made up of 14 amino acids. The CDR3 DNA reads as TGTGCCAGCAGTTTCAGGACAGGGGGGCACGAGCAGTACTTC. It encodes CASSFRTGGHEQYF.

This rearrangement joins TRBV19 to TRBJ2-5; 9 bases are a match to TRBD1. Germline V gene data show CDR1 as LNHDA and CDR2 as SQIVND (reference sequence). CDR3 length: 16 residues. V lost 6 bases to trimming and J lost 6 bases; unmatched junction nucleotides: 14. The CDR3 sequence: CASSPPGQGGMKTQYF. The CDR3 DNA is TGTGCCAGTAGCCCACCGGGACAGGGAGGGATGAAGACCCAGTACTTC. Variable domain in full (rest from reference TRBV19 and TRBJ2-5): DGGITQSPKYLFRKEGQNVTLSCEQNLNHDAMYWYRQDPGQGLRLIYYSQIVNDFQKGDIAEGYSVSREKKESFPLTVTSAQKNPTAFYLCASSPPGQGGMKTQYFGPGTRLLVL.

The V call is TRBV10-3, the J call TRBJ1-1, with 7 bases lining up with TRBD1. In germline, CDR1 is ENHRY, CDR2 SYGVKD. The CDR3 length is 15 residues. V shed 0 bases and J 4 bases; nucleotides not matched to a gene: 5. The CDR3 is CAISESRQGATEAFF. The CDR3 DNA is TGTGCCATCAGTGAGTCCCGACAGGGAGCCACTGAAGCTTTCTTT.

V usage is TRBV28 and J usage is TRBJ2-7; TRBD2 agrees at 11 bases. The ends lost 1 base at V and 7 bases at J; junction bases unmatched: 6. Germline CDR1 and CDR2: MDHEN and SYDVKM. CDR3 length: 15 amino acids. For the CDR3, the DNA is TGTGCCAGCAGTTTATATCTAGCGGGAGGTCTGGAGCAGTACTTC. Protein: CASSLYLAGGLEQYF.

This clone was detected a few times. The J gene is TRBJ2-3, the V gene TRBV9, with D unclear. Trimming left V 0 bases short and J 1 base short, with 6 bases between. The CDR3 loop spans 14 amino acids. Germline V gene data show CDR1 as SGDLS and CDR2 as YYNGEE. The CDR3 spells CASSVEQRTDTQYF. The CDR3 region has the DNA TGTGCCAGCAGCGTAGAACAGCGCACAGATACGCAGTATTTT.

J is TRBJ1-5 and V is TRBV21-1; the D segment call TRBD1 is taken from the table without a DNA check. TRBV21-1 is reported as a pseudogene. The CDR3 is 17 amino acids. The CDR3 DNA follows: TGTGCCAGCAGCAAAAGGGTAGGTTCTGTGCAGGGACAGCCCCAGCATTTT. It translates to CASSKRVGSVQGQPQHF.

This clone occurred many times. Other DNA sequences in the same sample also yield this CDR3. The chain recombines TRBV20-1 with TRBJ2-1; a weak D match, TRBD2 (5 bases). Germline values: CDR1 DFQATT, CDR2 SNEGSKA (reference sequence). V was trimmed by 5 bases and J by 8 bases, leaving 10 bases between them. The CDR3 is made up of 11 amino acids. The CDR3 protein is CSASLADEQFF. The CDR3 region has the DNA TGCAGTGCTTCCCTAGCTGATGAGCAGTTCTTC.

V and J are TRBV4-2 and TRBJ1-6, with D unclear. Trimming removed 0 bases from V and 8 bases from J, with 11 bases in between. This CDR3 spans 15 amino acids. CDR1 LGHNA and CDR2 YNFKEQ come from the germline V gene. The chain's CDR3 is CASSQDQSADSPLHF. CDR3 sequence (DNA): TGTGCCAGCAGCCAAGATCAGAGCGCCGATTCACCCCTCCACTTT.